This TCR beta chain was documented in a study of blood T cell repertoires in COVID-19. Across the whole study: Acute and convalescent COVID-19 specimens originated in the United States, Italy and Spain. T cells, B-cell-depleted T cells, or PBMCs provided the cDNA or gDNA that served as material.

Participants reported their clinical history, and cohort assignment relied on those reports. The data were produced by immunoSEQ multiplex PCR, yet TCRdb's version contains in-frame clones alone and is incomplete. The sample has approximately 240,000 clones, just over 90% seen once; the top ten hold 1.9%. Germline CDR1 is KGHSH and CDR2 is LQKENI. With 2 bases clipped from V and 6 bases from J, the junction kept 5 bases outside the gene matches. The CDR3 extends over 15 amino acids. The sequenced sample consisted of PBMCs or T cells enriched from blood (not recorded which). The genes are TRBV18 and TRBJ2-7; 12 bases map to TRBD1. This TCR came from a woman aged 18 to 35 who had recovered from COVID-19. The CDR3 protein is CASSPTRDRGREQYF. The CDR3 coding sequence is TGTGCCAGCTCACCAACCCGGGACAGGGGGCGCGAGCAGTACTTC. Drawing the rest from reference TRBV18 and TRBJ2-7, the complete variable domain is NAGVMQNPRHLVRRRGQEARLRCSPMKGHSHVYWYRQLPEEGLKFMVYLQKENIIDESGMPKERFSAEFPKEGPSILRIQQVVRGDSAAYFCASSPTRDRGREQYFGPGTRLTVT.